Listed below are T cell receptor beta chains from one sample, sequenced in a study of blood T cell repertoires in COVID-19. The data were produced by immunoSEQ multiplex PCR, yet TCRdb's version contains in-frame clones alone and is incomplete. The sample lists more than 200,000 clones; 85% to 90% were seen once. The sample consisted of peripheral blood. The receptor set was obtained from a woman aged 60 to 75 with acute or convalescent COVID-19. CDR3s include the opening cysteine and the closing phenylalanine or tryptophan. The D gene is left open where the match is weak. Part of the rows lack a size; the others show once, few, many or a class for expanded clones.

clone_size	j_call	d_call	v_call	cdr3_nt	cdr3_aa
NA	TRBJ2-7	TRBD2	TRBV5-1	TGCGCCAGCAGCCTCCGGACTAGCGGGAATTCGTGGTCCTACGAGCAGTACTTC	CASSLRTSGNSWSYEQYF
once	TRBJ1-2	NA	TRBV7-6	TGTGCCAGCAGCCCAGCGGCGGCCCAATCGGGCTATGGCTACACCTTC	CASSPAAAQSGYGYTF
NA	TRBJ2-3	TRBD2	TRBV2	TGTGCCAGCAGGCGGGGGAGCACAGATACGCAGTATTTT	CASRRGSTDTQYF
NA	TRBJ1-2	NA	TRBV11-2	TGTGCCAGCAGCTCGACTCTTTTGGGTGGCTACACCTTC	CASSSTLLGGYTF
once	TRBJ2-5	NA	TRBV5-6	TGTGCCAGCAGCCCGGTAGAGGGATGGGGAGAGACCCAGTACTTC	CASSPVEGWGETQYF
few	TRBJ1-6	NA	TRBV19	TGTGCCAGTAGGGGAGGAGGCGGTAATTCACCCCTCCACTTT	CASRGGGGNSPLHF
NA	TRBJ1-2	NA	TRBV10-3	TGTGCCATCAGTGAGAACGGACAGTATGGCTACACCTTC	CAISENGQYGYTF
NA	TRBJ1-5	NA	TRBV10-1	TGCGCCAGCAGGGGACACCTCAATCAGCCCCAGCATTTT	CASRGHLNQPQHF
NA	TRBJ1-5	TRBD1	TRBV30	TGTGCCTGGTCCGACAGGGGGAATCAGCCCCAGCATTTT	CAWSDRGNQPQHF
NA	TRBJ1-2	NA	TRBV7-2	TGTGCCAGCAGCCCCGCTCCCTCATCGGGGGGATTTGGCTACACCTTC	CASSPAPSSGGFGYTF
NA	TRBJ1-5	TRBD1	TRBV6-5	TGTGCCAGCAGAGCGGACAGGGCTAACAATCAGCCCCAGCATTTT	CASRADRANNQPQHF
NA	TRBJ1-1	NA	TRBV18	TGTGCCAGCTCACCAGGGCGGAACACTGAAGCTTTCTTT	CASSPGRNTEAFF
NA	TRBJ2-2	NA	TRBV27	TGTGCCAGCAGTTTAAACGGACACCTGAACACCGGGGAGCTGTTTTTT	CASSLNGHLNTGELFF
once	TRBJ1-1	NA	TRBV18	TGTGCCAGCTCACCCACGGGAGGGGAGGTGACTGAAGCTTTCTTT	CASSPTGGEVTEAFF
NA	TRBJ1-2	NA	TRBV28	TGTGCCACCTTGGGGGGTGGGGGAAGCTATGGCTACACCTTC	CATLGGGGSYGYTF
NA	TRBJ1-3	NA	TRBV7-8	TGTGCCAGCAGCCCCCGACCCAGGGATTTGGCTGGAAACACCATATATTTT	CASSPRPRDLAGNTIYF
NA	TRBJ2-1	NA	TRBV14	TGTGCCAGCAGCCAACGAGAGGTTTACAATGAGCAGTTCTTC	CASSQREVYNEQFF
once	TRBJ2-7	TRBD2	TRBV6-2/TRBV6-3	TGTGCCAGCAGTTACGGGACTACCTACGAGCAGTACTTC	CASSYGTTYEQYF
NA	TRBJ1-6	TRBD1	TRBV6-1	TGTGCCAGCAGTGTATACCGGGACAGCGCTAATTCACCCCTCCACTTT	CASSVYRDSANSPLHF
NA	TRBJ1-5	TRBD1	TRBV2	TGTGCCAGCAGTGAAAGGGGACAGGGGTGGAATCAGCCCCAGCATTTT	CASSERGQGWNQPQHF
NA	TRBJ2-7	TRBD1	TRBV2	TGTGCCAGCAGTAGGGACAGGCCGGTCGAGCAGTACTTC	CASSRDRPVEQYF
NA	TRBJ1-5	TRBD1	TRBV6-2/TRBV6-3	TGTGCCAGCAGCACACCGGGACAGGGCAATCAGCCCCAGCATTTT	CASSTPGQGNQPQHF
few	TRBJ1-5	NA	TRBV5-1	TGCGCCAGCAGCCCCGCAGGGCACAATCAGCCCCAGCATTTT	CASSPAGHNQPQHF
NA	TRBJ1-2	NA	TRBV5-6	TGTGCCAGCAGCAATCGACAGCCTAACTATGGCTACACCTTC	CASSNRQPNYGYTF
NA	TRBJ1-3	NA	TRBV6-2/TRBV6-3	TGTGCCAGCAGGTACCGCGACAGGGGAAACACCATATATTTT	CASRYRDRGNTIYF
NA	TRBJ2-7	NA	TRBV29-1	TGCAGCGTTGGAATTTGGGGGCCCTACGAGCAGTACTTC	CSVGIWGPYEQYF
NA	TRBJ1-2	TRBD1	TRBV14	TGTGCCAGCAGCCAGCACCGTCCGGGACAGGGAAACTATGGCTACACCTTC	CASSQHRPGQGNYGYTF
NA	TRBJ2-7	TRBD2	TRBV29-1	TGCAGCGTTGTCACTGGACTAGCGGGAGGCGCCGAGCAGTACTTC	CSVVTGLAGGAEQYF
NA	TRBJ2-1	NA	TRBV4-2	TGTGCCAGCAGCCAAGATACCGGGGATGAGCAGTTCTTC	CASSQDTGDEQFF
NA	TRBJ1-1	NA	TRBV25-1	TGTGCCAGCAGTGAATGGAACAGCAACACTGAAGCTTTCTTT	CASSEWNSNTEAFF
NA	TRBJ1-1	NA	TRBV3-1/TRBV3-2	TGTGCCAGCATCCCGGACCCGGCGGGTACTGAAGCTTTCTTT	CASIPDPAGTEAFF
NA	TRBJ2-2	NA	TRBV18	TGTGCCAGCTCCGGGGAAGGAACCGGGGAGCTGTTTTTT	CASSGEGTGELFF
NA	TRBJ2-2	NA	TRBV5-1	TGCGCCAGCAGCTTGGCCTCAGGCACCGGGGAGCTGTTTTTT	CASSLASGTGELFF
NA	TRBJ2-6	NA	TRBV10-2	TGCGCCAGCAGTGAGTCGAAGTATCCCAGCTCTGGGGCCAACGTCCTGACTTTC	CASSESKYPSSGANVLTF
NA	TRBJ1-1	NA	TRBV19	TGTGCCAGTAGTATCAGCAGGGTGGATACTGAAGCTTTCTTT	CASSISRVDTEAFF
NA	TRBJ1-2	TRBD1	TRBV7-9	TGTGCCAGCAGCTTGGCAGGGGGCGGCTATGGCTACACCTTC	CASSLAGGGYGYTF
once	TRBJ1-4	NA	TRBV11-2	TGTGCCAGCAGTTACTCAGGGGTTCGGGAAAAACTGTTTTTT	CASSYSGVREKLFF
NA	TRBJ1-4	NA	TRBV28	TGTGCCAGCTCCTCCTGGGCTACCTCTCGCGAAAAACTGTTTTTT	CASSSWATSREKLFF
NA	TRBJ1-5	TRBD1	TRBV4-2	TGTGCCAGCAGCCGGGGACAGTATCAGCCCCAGCATTTT	CASSRGQYQPQHF
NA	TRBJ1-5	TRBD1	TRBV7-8	TGTGCCAGCAGCCGGGACAGGGGACAGCCCCAGCATTTT	CASSRDRGQPQHF
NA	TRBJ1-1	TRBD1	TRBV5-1	TGCGCCAGCAGCGTTACCACAGGGGCCATCACTGAAGCTTTCTTT	CASSVTTGAITEAFF
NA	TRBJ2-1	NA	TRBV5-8	TGTGCCAGCAGCTTGGGCGCGGGGAGGAATGAGCAGTTCTTC	CASSLGAGRNEQFF
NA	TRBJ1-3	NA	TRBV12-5	TGTGCTAGTGGTTTATCTGTTTCTGGAAACACCATATATTTT	CASGLSVSGNTIYF
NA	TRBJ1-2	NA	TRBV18	TGCGCCAGCTCACCGTCGGGGGGGCGGGCGGACTATGGCTACACCTTC	CASSPSGGRADYGYTF
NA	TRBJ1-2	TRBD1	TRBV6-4	TGTGCCAGCAGTGACTCGTGGGACAGGGATCTCGGTGGCTACACCTTC	CASSDSWDRDLGGYTF
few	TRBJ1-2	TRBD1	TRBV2	TGTGCCAGCAGTGGACAGGGCAGCTATGGCTACACCTTC	CASSGQGSYGYTF
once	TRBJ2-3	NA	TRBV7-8	TGTGCCAGCAGAACGGCTTGGGGGCGGAACACAGATACGCAGTATTTT	CASRTAWGRNTDTQYF
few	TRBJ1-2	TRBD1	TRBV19	TGTGCCAGTAGTCCACAGGGGCGCTATGGCTACACCTTC	CASSPQGRYGYTF
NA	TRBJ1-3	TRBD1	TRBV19	TGTGCCAGTAGTATAGGTGGGACAGAGCCTGGAAACACCATATATTTT	CASSIGGTEPGNTIYF
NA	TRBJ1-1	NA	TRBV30	TGTGCCTGGACAGCGGGGGGGCCTGAAGCTTTCTTT	CAWTAGGPEAFF
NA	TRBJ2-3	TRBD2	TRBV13	TGTGCCAGCCAAGGCCCGGGACTAGCGGGAGATGGGACAGATACGCAGTATTTT	CASQGPGLAGDGTDTQYF
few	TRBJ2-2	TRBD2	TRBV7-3	TGTGCCAGCAGCGCATTTTTTGGGGGGGCGAACACCGGGGAGCTGTTTTTT	CASSAFFGGANTGELFF
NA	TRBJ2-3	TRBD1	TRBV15	TGTGCCACCAGCAGAGGGACAGGGCGCACAGATACGCAGTATTTT	CATSRGTGRTDTQYF